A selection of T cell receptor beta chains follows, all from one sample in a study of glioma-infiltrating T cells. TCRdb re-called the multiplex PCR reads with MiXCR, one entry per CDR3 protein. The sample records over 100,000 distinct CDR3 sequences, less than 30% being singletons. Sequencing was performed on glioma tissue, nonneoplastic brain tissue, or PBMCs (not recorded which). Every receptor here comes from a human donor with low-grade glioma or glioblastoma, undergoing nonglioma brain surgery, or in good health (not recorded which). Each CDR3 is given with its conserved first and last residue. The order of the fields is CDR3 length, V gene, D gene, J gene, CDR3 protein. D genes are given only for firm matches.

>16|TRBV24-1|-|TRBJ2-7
CATSDFSRDGSYEQYF
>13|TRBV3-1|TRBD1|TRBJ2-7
CASSPDRGYEQYF
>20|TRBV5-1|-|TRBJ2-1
CASSLGGTGQRVPTNNEQFF
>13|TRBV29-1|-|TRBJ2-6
CSVKASGANVLTF
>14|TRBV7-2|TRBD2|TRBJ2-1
CASSVGLAVSEQFF
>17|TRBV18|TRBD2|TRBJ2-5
CASSPLRVSGGQETQYF
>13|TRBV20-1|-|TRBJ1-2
CSASKEGSVGYTF
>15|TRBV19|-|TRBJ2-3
CASSIGTGAPDTQYF
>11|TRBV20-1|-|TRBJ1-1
CSARAWQVAFF
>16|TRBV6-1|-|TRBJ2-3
CASSYGTASSTDTQYF
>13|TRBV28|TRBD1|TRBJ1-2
CASSLMTGSGYTF
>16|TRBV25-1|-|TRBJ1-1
CASSDSYQGWGTEAFF
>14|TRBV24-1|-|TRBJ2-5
CATSDFNREETQYF
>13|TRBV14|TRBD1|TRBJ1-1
CASGTGLNTEAFF
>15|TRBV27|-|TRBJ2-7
CASSFAGTRTYEHYF
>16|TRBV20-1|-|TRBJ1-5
CSAPITGRSSNQPQHF
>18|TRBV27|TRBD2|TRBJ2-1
CASSQGLAGVEWSNEQFF
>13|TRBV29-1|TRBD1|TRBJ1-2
CSIWTGGDYGYTF